This TCR beta chain appears in the sequencing data of a study of beta chain features in type 1 diabetes. This clone was recorded a few times. As every portion of the isolated RNA was reverse transcribed, the sequencing read expressed TCRB transcripts. TCRdb's table, derived via immunoSEQ multiplex PCR, lists solely in-frame clones and lacks some. The sample consists of about 620,000 clones, around 15% of them appearing once. With 5 bases removed from V and 2 bases from J, the gap between germline ends came to 14 bases. CDR1 is SGHTA and CDR2 is FQGNSA in the germline V gene. The CDR3 sequence is 15 residues long.

This receptor was taken from a man between 18 and 35 years old in good health. The sequenced material came from naive CD4+ T cells from blood. The J gene is TRBJ2-3, the V gene TRBV7-2; D not certain. The CDR3 nucleotides are TGTGCCAGCAGCCCTTTACTCGACGCCACAGATACGCAGTATTTT. Its protein is CASSPLLDATDTQYF. Full variable domain (remainder filled in from reference TRBV7-2 and TRBJ2-3): GAGVSQSPSNKVTEKGKDVELRCDPISGHTALYWYRQSLGQGLEFLIYFQGNSAPDKSGLPSDRFSAERTGGSVSTLTIQRTQQEDSAVYLCASSPLLDATDTQYFGPGTRLTVL.